A single sample gave rise to the 30 T cell receptor beta chains below, sequenced in a study of identifying expanded T cells in peripheral blood. The repertoire was sequenced with immunoSEQ multiplex PCR; TCRdb's copy has only in-frame clones and lacks some. The sample carries roughly 84,000 clones, 70% to 90% recorded once. Material for sequencing was blood. The receptors derive from a person aged 18 to 70 in good health.

The CDR3 loop is CASSVGDPGEQFF. DNA of the CDR3: TGTGCCAGCAGCGTTGGAGACCCGGGTGAGCAGTTCTTC. The chain is built from TRBV9 and TRBJ2-1; D not certain. Germline lookup yields CDR1 SGDLS and CDR2 YYNGEE. Trimming took 2 bases from V and 9 from J, leaving 12 bases between them. The CDR3 loop spans 13 amino acids. The full variable domain, completed using reference TRBV9 and TRBJ2-1, is DSGVTQTPKHLITATGQRVTLRCSPRSGDLSVYWYQQSLDQGLQFLIQYYNGEERAKGNILERFSAQQFPDLHSELNLSSLELGDSALYFCASSVGDPGEQFFGPGTRLTVL.

The rearrangement uses TRBV7-9 and TRBJ1-3; 8 nucleotides align to TRBD1. The CDR3 is 15 residues long. From germline, CDR1 is SEHNR and CDR2 FQNEAQ (reference sequence). V lost 6 bases and J lost 3; bases outside the gene matches: 7. The CDR3 region is CASSLRTGIGNTIYF. The CDR3 coding sequence is TGTGCCAGCAGTTTACGGACAGGGATTGGAAACACCATATATTTT.

This sequence joins TRBV7-2 and TRBJ2-4, with 9 bases fitting TRBD1. Germline trimming cut 5 bases from V and 0 bases from J; bases unmatched to any gene: 5. The CDR3 totals 16 residues. Germline lookup yields CDR1 SGHTA and CDR2 FQGNSA. In DNA, the CDR3 is TGTGCCAGCAGCCCCGGACAGGGGAGAGCCAAAAACATTCAGTACTTC. Translated: CASSPGQGRAKNIQYF.

The CDR3 DNA is TGCGCCAGCAGCTTAAACGGGGACAGTATCCGGGAGCTGTTTTTT. Translated, it gives CASSLNGDSIRELFF. V and J are TRBV5-1 and TRBJ2-2; the match to TRBD1 covers 7 bases. This CDR3 contains 15 residues. V gave up 2 bases and J gave up 9 bases; unmatched junction bases: 10. The germline CDR1 and CDR2 sequences are SGHRS and YFSETQ.

The rearrangement links TRBV7-2 to TRBJ1-6; D not resolved. V was cut by 0 bases and J by 0 bases, with 18 bases left in between. Per germline, CDR1 SGHTA and CDR2 FQGNSA. The CDR3 length is 20 residues. The CDR3 nucleotides read TGTGCCAGCAGCTTAGCTCGATTGCCGACCCCAAGCTCCTATAATTCACCCCTCCACTTT. Amino acid sequence: CASSLARLPTPSSYNSPLHF.

This rearrangement joins TRBV29-1 to TRBJ1-1; D may be TRBD1 (6 bases). Germline assignment: CDR1 SQVTM and CDR2 ANQGSEA. The germline V and J ends were trimmed by 4 bases and 0 bases, with 15 bases remaining between them. This CDR3 has 15 amino acids. The CDR3 sequence is CSVGGQKLMNTEAFF. The CDR3, as DNA: TGCAGCGTTGGCGGACAGAAACTCATGAACACTGAAGCTTTCTTT.

The rearrangement joins TRBV29-1 to TRBJ1-1, with 7 bases aligning to TRBD1. The CDR3 contains 12 residues. The germline V gene encodes CDR1 SQVTM and CDR2 ANQGSEA. Germline trimming cut 6 bases from V and 1 base from J; bases unmatched to any gene: 2. The CDR3 reads CSVRGPNTEAFF. CDR3 coding DNA: TGCAGCGTGAGGGGGCCGAACACTGAAGCTTTCTTT.

This chain joins TRBV5-6 and TRBJ1-4; D is unresolved. The CDR3 is 18 residues long. Deletions cut 3 bases from V and 0 bases from J, with 18 bases between. Germline V CDR1 and CDR2: SGHDT, YYEEEE. DNA of the CDR3: TGTGCCAGCAGCTCGGACGCGGGAGCTTTTGCAACTAATGAAAAACTGTTTTTT. It translates to CASSSDAGAFATNEKLFF.

This chain links TRBV6-5 with TRBJ2-2, with a weak D call TRBD1 (6 bases). The ends were cut back, 2 bases at V and 3 bases at J, with 10 bases in the middle. CDR3 length equals 15 residues. The germline CDR1 and CDR2 sequences are MNHEY and SVGAGI. Written as DNA, the CDR3 is TGTGCCAGCAGTTACACCGGACAGTACACCGGGGAGCTGTTTTTT. Its translation: CASSYTGQYTGELFF.

The CDR3 nucleotides are TGTGCCAGCAGCGACAGCTACGAGCAGTACTTC. The encoded protein is CASSDSYEQYF. This chain links TRBV2 with TRBJ2-7, with a weak D call TRBD1 (5 bases). This CDR3 comprises 11 residues. The germline V and J ends were trimmed by 6 bases and 3 bases, with 6 bases remaining between them. CDR1 and CDR2 (germline): SNHLY, FYNNEI.

DNA of the CDR3: TGCGCCAGCAGCCAAGATCAGGCAGTGAGGTTCGCTGAAGCTTTCTTT. Its protein is CASSQDQAVRFAEAFF. The chain joins TRBV4-1 to TRBJ1-1; D remains unclear. V was shortened by 0 bases and J by 6 bases, with 17 bases between the two germline ends. CDR3 length: 16 amino acids. Germline CDR1 reads MGHRA; CDR2 reads YSYEKL.

The rearrangement joins TRBV5-8 to TRBJ2-4; no reliable D call. This CDR3 contains 14 residues. Germline values: CDR1 SGHTS, CDR2 YDEGEE. Trimming took off 1 base at V and 0 bases at J, with 5 bases between the two ends. This CDR3 is CASSLKVAKNIQYF. The CDR3 nucleotides read TGTGCCAGCAGCTTGAAGGTAGCCAAAAACATTCAGTACTTC.

This clone is categorized as medium-sized. The genes are TRBV30 and TRBJ1-5; a possible D gene is TRBD1 (6 bases). The germline V and J ends were trimmed by 1 base and 7 bases, with 11 bases remaining between them. The CDR3 sequence is 13 residues long. CDR1 and CDR2 (germline): GTSNPN, SVGIG (reference sequence). CDR3 DNA sequence: TGTGCCTGGAGTGAGGGGGATGGGCAGCCCCAGCATTTT. Protein sequence: CAWSEGDGQPQHF. Looking up the rest from reference TRBV30 and TRBJ1-5 gives the full variable domain: SQTIHQWPATLVQPVGSPLSLECTVEGTSNPNLYWYRQAAGRGLQLLFYSVGIGQISSEVPQNLSASRPQDRQFILSSKKLLLSDSGFYLCAWSEGDGQPQHFGDGTRLSIL.

The chain links TRBV9 to TRBJ2-5; perhaps TRBD2 as D (5 bases). In germline, CDR1 is SGDLS, CDR2 YYNGEE. The V end lost 4 bases, the J end lost 5 bases, and 15 bases lay between the germline ends. There are 14 residues in the CDR3. CDR3 in amino acids: CASSPPEGGETQYF. CDR3 coding DNA: TGTGCCAGCAGCCCCCCCGAGGGTGGGGAGACCCAGTACTTC.

V gene TRBV15 combines with J gene TRBJ2-1; 7 positions agree with TRBD1. With V trimmed by 5 bases and J by 12 bases, 10 bases remained unmatched. Germline CDR1 reads LNHNV; CDR2 reads YYDKDF (reference sequence). The CDR3 sequence is 13 residues long. The CDR3 sequence: CATSGLQGRRQFF. The CDR3 region has the DNA TGTGCCACCAGCGGATTACAGGGGCGAAGGCAGTTCTTC.

The CDR3 spells CASSIDRAAYIQYF. Here the CDR3 DNA reads TGTGCCAGTAGTATAGACAGGGCGGCGTACATTCAGTACTTC. This chain uses TRBV19 with TRBJ2-4; possible D gene TRBD1, 5 bases. This CDR3 has 14 amino acids. Looked up from germline, CDR1 is LNHDA and CDR2 is SQIVND (reference sequence). V shed 0 bases and J shed 8 bases, with 11 bases lying between them. The whole variable domain, filled in from reference TRBV19 and TRBJ2-4, reads DGGITQSPKYLFRKEGQNVTLSCEQNLNHDAMYWYRQDPGQGLRLIYYSQIVNDFQKGDIAEGYSVSREKKESFPLTVTSAQKNPTAFYLCASSIDRAAYIQYFGAGTRLSVL.

The chain has TRBV4-3 and TRBJ2-1, with 9 bases matching TRBD2. Germline CDR1 reads LGHNA; CDR2 reads YSLEER. The CDR3 totals 14 residues. With V trimmed by 4 bases and J by 10 bases, 8 bases remained unmatched. CDR3 loop: CASSPWTSAREQFF. In nucleotides, the CDR3 is TGCGCCAGCAGCCCCTGGACTAGCGCTAGGGAGCAGTTCTTC.

The CDR3 DNA sequence: TGTGCCTGGAGTGACGGGGGGCGGGCCCAGCATTTT. Its translation: CAWSDGGRAQHF. The rearrangement uses TRBV30 and TRBJ1-5; tentatively, D is TRBD1 (6 bases). The ends were cut back, 1 base at V and 11 bases at J, with 12 bases in the middle. This CDR3 contains 12 residues. CDR1 is GTSNPN, CDR2 SVGIG, per germline (reference sequence).

V is TRBV4-1 and J is TRBJ1-4; 9 nucleotides match TRBD1. Trimming removed 0 bases from V and 11 bases from J; junction bases left unmatched: 7. CDR3 length: 15 residues. Germline loops: CDR1 MGHRA, CDR2 YSYEKL. Here the CDR3 reads CASSQDGQGKRKLFF. The CDR3 region has the DNA TGCGCCAGCAGCCAAGATGGACAGGGGAAAAGGAAACTGTTTTTT.

The CDR3, as DNA: TGTGCCAGCAGCGTAGAAATTACCGGGGAGCTGTTTTTT. This gives the protein CASSVEITGELFF. V gene TRBV9 combines with J gene TRBJ2-2; no firm D call. With 0 bases removed from V and 5 bases from J, the gap between germline ends came to 5 bases. The CDR3 extends over 13 amino acids. The V gene's germline CDR1 is SGDLS and CDR2 YYNGEE.

V is TRBV7-6 and J is TRBJ2-2, with 7 bases matching TRBD1. This CDR3 is built from 14 residues. The trim removed 1 base at V and 6 bases at J, leaving 2 bases unmatched. Germline loops: CDR1 SGHVS, CDR2 FNYEAQ. The chain's CDR3 is CASSLGQGAGELFF. Written as DNA, the CDR3 is TGTGCCAGCAGCTTAGGACAGGGTGCCGGGGAGCTGTTTTTT.

The rearrangement joins TRBV9 to TRBJ2-2; D is tentatively TRBD1 or TRBD2 (6 bases each). V was clipped by 7 bases and J by 1 base, with 14 bases between them. The length of the CDR3 is 15 residues. The germline CDR1 and CDR2 sequences are SGDLS and YYNGEE. As DNA, the CDR3 is TGTGCCAGCGCCAAACGGGGGCAGAACACCGGGGAGCTGTTTTTT. It codes for CASAKRGQNTGELFF.

The chain employs TRBV7-9 and TRBJ1-5; 11 nucleotides align to TRBD1. V lost 5 bases to trimming and J lost 4 bases; unmatched junction nucleotides: 4. CDR3 length: 15 residues. CDR1 and CDR2 from the germline V gene are SEHNR and FQNEAQ (reference sequence). The CDR3 coding sequence is TGTGCCAGCAGCGGGACAGGGGGACCTAATCAGCCCCAGCATTTT. Its protein product is CASSGTGGPNQPQHF.

The rearrangement joins TRBV5-4 to TRBJ2-4; 11 bases are a match to TRBD1. The length of the CDR3 is 16 residues. Germline V lookup: CDR1 SGHNT, CDR2 YYREEE (reference sequence). Trimming at V came to 4 bases and at J to 5 bases, leaving 8 bases not matched to a gene. In DNA, the CDR3 is TGTGCCAGCAGCCCTGGGACAGGGGGGGCCGAAAACATTCAGTACTTC. The encoded protein is CASSPGTGGAENIQYF.

The genes are TRBV29-1 and TRBJ2-7, with TRBD2 matching 10 bases. The CDR3 covers 13 residues. V lost 6 bases and J lost 5; bases outside the gene matches: 7. Germline-derived CDR1 and CDR2 are SQVTM and ANQGSEA. This CDR3 reads CSVLAGGRDEQYF. As DNA, the CDR3 is TGCAGCGTGTTAGCGGGGGGTCGCGACGAGCAGTACTTC.

This chain uses TRBV18 with TRBJ2-2, with D hard to call. CDR1 is KGHSH and CDR2 is LQKENI in the germline V gene. V was cut by 1 base and J by 6 bases, with 15 bases left in between. CDR3 length: 16 amino acids. The CDR3 is CASSPLRQESAGELFF. CDR3 nucleotides: TGTGCCAGCTCACCACTCAGGCAGGAGAGCGCCGGGGAGCTGTTTTTT.

This CDR3 reads CASSQAERIFWQFF. CDR3 nucleotide sequence: TGCGCCAGCAGCCAAGCCGAAAGAATATTTTGGCAGTTCTTC. J is TRBJ2-1 and V is TRBV4-1; the D is unclear. The V gene lost 1 base and the J gene lost 12 bases, with 16 bases spanning the gap. This CDR3 region has 14 residues. Germline V gene sequence: CDR1 MGHRA, CDR2 YSYEKL.

The chain carries TRBV19 and TRBJ1-2; D ambiguous. The germline gives CDR1 LNHDA, CDR2 SQIVND (reference sequence). The CDR3 has 17 residues. With 2 bases removed from V and 4 bases from J, the gap between germline ends came to 20 bases. CDR3 loop: CASSIPANLGGIYGYTF. The CDR3 nucleotides read TGTGCCAGTAGTATACCCGCAAACCTAGGAGGTATCTATGGCTACACCTTC.

Only a few counts were recorded for this clone. The J gene is TRBJ1-5, the V gene TRBV7-9; D perhaps matches TRBD1 (6 bases). Germline CDR1 SEHNR, CDR2 FQNEAQ (reference sequence). V lost 2 bases, J lost 0 bases, and 14 bases lay in between. CDR3 length: 17 residues. The CDR3 DNA follows: TGTGCCAGCAGCTTAACAGGGCCCCTATATAGCAATCAGCCCCAGCATTTT. It translates to CASSLTGPLYSNQPQHF.

This chain connects TRBV2 to TRBJ2-1; 13 positions agree with TRBD2. V dropped 4 bases and J dropped 9; count of bases not matched to a gene: 9. The CDR3 consists of 16 residues. Germline V gene lookup returns CDR1 SNHLY and CDR2 FYNNEI. The CDR3 reads CASSGTGLAGVTEQFF. Here the CDR3 DNA reads TGTGCCAGCAGTGGAACTGGACTAGCGGGAGTAACTGAGCAGTTCTTC.